Included here is one TCR beta chain sequence, with context. The data are from a study of blood T cell repertoires in COVID-19. Background on the study: Samples representing acute and convalescent COVID-19 were sourced from the United States, Italy and Spain. PBMCs, B-cell-depleted T cells, or T cells were the source of the cDNA or gDNA that made up the material.

The CDR3 is 16 residues long. CDR1 is LNHDA, CDR2 SQIVND, per germline (reference sequence). The junction had 8 bases not matched to a gene; V was cut back by 1 base and J by 5 bases. Original processing methods: Amplified reference gene primers provided the basis for estimating nucleated cell counts. Some clones are missing from TCRdb's copy, which holds only in-frame ones; the method was immunoSEQ multiplex PCR. The V and J calls and clone size are taken from that table; D and trimming were inferred from the DNA. In the table there are approximately 300,000 clones, about nine tenths of which are singletons.

The receptor's source is a woman in her forties or fifties who had recovered from COVID-19. The material sequenced was peripheral blood. The V call is TRBV19, the J call TRBJ2-1; 7 nucleotides align to TRBD2. The CDR3 nucleotides are TGTGCCAGTAGTATAGTGGGCCAGCGGGGTAACAATGAGCAGTTCTTC. This encodes CASSIVGQRGNNEQFF.